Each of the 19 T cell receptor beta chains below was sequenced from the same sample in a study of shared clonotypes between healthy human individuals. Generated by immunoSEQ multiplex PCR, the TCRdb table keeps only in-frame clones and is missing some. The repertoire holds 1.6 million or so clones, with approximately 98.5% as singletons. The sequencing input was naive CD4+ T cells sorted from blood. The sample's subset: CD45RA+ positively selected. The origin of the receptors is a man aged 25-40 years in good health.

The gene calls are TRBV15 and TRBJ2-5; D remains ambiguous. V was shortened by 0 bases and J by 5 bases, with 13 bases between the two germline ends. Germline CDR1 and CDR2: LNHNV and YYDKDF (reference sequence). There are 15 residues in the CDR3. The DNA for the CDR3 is TGTGCCACCAGCAGAGATGTAGGTTATCGGGAGACCCAGTACTTC. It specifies CATSRDVGYRETQYF.

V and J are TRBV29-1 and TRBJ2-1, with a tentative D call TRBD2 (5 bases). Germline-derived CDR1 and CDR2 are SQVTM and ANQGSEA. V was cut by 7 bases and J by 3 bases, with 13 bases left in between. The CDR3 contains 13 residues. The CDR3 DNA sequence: TGCAGCGGACTAAGGGTTTTCTACAATGAGCAGTTCTTC. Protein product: CSGLRVFYNEQFF.

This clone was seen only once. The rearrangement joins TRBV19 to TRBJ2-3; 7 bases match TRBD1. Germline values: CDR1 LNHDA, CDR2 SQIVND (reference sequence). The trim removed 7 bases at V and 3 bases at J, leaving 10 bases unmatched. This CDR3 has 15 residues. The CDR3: CASKIRYRGTDTQYF. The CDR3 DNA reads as TGTGCCAGTAAAATAAGGTACAGGGGAACAGATACGCAGTATTTT.

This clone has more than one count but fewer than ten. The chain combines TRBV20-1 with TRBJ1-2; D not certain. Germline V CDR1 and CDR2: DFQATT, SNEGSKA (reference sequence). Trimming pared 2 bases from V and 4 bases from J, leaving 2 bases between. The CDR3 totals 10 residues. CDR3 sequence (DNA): TGCAGTGCTAGAACCTATGGCTACACCTTC. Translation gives CSARTYGYTF.

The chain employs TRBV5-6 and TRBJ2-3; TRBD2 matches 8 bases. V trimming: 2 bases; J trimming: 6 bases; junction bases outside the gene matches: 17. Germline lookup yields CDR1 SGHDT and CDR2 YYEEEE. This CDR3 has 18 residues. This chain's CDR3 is CASSLTTSAAYMGDTQYF. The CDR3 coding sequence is TGTGCCAGCAGCTTAACGACTAGCGCAGCCTACATGGGGGATACGCAGTATTTT.

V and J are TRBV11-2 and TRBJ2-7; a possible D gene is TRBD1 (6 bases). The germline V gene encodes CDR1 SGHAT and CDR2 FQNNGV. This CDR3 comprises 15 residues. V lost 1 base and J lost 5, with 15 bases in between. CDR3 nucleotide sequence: TGTGCCAGCAGCTTAGTCCTAGCAGGGGTCGACGAGCAGTACTTC. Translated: CASSLVLAGVDEQYF.

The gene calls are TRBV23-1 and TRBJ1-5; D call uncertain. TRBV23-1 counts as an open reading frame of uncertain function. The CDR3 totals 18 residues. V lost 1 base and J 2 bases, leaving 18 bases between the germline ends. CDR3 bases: TGCGCCAGCAGTCAATTTCGGTCCAACGGGGAGGGCAATCAGCCCCAGCATTTT. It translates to CASSQFRSNGEGNQPQHF.

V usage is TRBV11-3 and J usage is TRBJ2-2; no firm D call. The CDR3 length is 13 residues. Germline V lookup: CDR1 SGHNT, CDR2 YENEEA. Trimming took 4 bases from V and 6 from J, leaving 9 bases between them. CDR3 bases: TGTGCCAGCAGCTCGTCTTTAGCCGGGGAGCTGTTTTTT. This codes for CASSSSLAGELFF.

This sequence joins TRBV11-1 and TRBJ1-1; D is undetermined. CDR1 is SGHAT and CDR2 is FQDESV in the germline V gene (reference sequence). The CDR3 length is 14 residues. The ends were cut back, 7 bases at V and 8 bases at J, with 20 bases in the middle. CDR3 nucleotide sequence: TGTGCCAGCATCCCCGACCGCAGCCGGGCGGAAGCTTTCTTT. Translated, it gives CASIPDRSRAEAFF.

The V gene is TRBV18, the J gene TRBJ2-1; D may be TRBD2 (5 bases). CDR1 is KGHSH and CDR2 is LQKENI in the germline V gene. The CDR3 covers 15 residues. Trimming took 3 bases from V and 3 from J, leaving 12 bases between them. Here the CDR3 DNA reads TGTGCCAGCTCACCCTTCCGGAGGTTCTACAATGAGCAGTTCTTC. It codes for CASSPFRRFYNEQFF. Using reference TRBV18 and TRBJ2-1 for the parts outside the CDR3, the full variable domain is NAGVMQNPRHLVRRRGQEARLRCSPMKGHSHVYWYRQLPEEGLKFMVYLQKENIIDESGMPKERFSAEFPKEGPSILRIQQVVRGDSAAYFCASSPFRRFYNEQFFGPGTRLTVL.

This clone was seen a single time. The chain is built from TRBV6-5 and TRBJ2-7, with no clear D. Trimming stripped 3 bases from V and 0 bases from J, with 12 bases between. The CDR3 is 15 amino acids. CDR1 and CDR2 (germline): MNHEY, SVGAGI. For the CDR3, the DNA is TGTGCCAGCAGTTATTTGGACCGGAGCTCCTACGAGCAGTACTTC. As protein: CASSYLDRSSYEQYF.

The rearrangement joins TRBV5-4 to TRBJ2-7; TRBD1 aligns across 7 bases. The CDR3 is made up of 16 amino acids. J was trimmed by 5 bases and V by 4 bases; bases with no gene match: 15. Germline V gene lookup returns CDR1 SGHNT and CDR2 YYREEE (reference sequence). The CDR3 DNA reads TGTGCCAGCAGCCCAAAGGACAGGATTAACCTGGACGAGCAGTACTTC. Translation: CASSPKDRINLDEQYF.

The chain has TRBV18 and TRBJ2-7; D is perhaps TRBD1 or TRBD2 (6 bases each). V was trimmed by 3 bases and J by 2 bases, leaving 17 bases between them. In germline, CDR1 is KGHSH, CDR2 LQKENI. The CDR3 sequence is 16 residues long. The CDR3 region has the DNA TGTGCCAGCTCACCGACCCGGGGGCGGTGGGCCTACGAGCAGTACTTC. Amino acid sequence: CASSPTRGRWAYEQYF. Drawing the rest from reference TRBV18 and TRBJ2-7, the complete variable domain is NAGVMQNPRHLVRRRGQEARLRCSPMKGHSHVYWYRQLPEEGLKFMVYLQKENIIDESGMPKERFSAEFPKEGPSILRIQQVVRGDSAAYFCASSPTRGRWAYEQYFGPGTRLTVT.

Here the CDR3 reads CASSLAPGHEQYF. Written as DNA, the CDR3 is TGTGCCAGCAGCTTAGCCCCAGGGCACGAGCAGTACTTC. This chain connects TRBV7-9 to TRBJ2-7, with D maybe TRBD1 (5 bases). CDR1 is SEHNR, CDR2 FQNEAQ, per germline (reference sequence). This CDR3 has 13 amino acids. The V and J ends lost 0 bases and 5 bases respectively, with 8 bases between them.

The CDR3 DNA follows: TGTGCCATCAGTGTCGGACAGGCGGATAATCAGCCCCAGCATTTT. Translation gives CAISVGQADNQPQHF. The V gene is TRBV10-3, the J gene TRBJ1-5; 7 bases line up with TRBD1. The CDR3 is made up of 15 amino acids. Unmatched junction bases numbered 7, after V lost 4 bases and J lost 4 bases. Per germline, CDR1 ENHRY and CDR2 SYGVKD.

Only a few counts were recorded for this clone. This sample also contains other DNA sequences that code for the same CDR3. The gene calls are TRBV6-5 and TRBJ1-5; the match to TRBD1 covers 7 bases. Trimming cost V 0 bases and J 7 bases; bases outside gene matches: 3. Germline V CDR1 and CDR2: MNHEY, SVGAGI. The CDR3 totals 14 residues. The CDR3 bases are TGTGCCAGCAGTTACTCTACAGGGGACCAGCCCCAGCATTTT. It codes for CASSYSTGDQPQHF.

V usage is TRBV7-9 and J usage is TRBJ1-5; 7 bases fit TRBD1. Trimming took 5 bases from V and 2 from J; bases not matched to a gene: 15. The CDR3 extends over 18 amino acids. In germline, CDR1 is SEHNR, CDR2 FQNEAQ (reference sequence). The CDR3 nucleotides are TGTGCCAGCAGCCCTGAGGGTCAGGGGGGTTCCGGCAATCAGCCCCAGCATTTT. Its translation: CASSPEGQGGSGNQPQHF. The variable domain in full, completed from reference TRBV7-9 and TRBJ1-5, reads DTGVSQNPRHKITKRGQNVTFRCDPISEHNRLYWYRQTLGQGPEFLTYFQNEAQLEKSRLLSDRFSAERPKGSFSTLEIQRTEQGDSAMYLCASSPEGQGGSGNQPQHFGDGTRLSIL.

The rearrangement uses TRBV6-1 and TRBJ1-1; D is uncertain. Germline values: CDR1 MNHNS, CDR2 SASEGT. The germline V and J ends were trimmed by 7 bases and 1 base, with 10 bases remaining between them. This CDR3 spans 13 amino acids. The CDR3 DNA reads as TGTGCCAGCATTGCTTATGGGAACACTGAAGCTTTCTTT. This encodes CASIAYGNTEAFF.

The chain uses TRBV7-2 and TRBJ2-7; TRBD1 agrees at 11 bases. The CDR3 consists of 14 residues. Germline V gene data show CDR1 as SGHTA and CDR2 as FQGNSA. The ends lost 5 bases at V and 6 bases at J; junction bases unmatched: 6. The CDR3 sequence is CASSRLGTGGEQYF. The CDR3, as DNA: TGTGCCAGCAGCCGACTGGGGACAGGGGGCGAGCAGTACTTC.